This TCR beta chain appears in the sequencing data of a study of blood T cells in healthy people across ages. PCR was performed a second time for about 7 to 12 cycles using a sample-barcoded 5' primer and a J-beta primer mix. TCRdb reprocessed the 5' RACE reads via MiXCR and lists one record per CDR3 protein. The table lists about 930,000 distinct CDR3 sequences, about 28% of them singletons. The germline V gene has CDR1 MNHEY and CDR2 SMNVEV (reference sequence). The CDR3 length is 17 residues. Regarding this clonotype: A much larger clone differs from this one at a single base, so this may be a read error.

The same data also went into a second study, on T cells of mothers and their children.

The TCR originated in a woman in her 40s in good health. Input material: blood. This rearrangement joins TRBV27 to TRBJ1-2, with D hard to call. For the CDR3, the DNA is TGTGTCAGCAGTGCTCGGGTCAACTCCGAATCTAACTATGGCTACACCTTC. Its translation is CVSSARVNSESNYGYTF.